The clone carrying this T cell receptor beta chain was seen a single time. There are 13 residues in the CDR3. V gave up 6 bases and J gave up 8 bases, with 16 bases separating them. Germline lookup yields CDR1 LNHDA and CDR2 SQIVND (reference sequence). Participants reported their clinical history, and cohort assignment relied on those reports. The data originate from a study of blood T cell repertoires in COVID-19. Study information: The analysed material was cDNA or gDNA that came from T cells, B-cell-depleted T cells, or PBMCs.

Original handling: Researchers report that nucleated cell counts were estimated from reference gene primer amplification. Data came from immunoSEQ multiplex PCR; TCRdb stores just in-frame clones and leaves some out. That table furnishes V, J and clone size, whereas the DNA furnished D and trimming. Of about 270,000 clones detected, around 87% appear once; the ten largest clones hold 2% to 3%. Source material: PBMCs or T cells enriched from blood (not recorded which). The TCR sequence derives from a woman aged 18-35 years who had recovered from COVID-19. The chain uses TRBV19 and TRBJ1-2; D is perhaps TRBD1 (5 bases). For the CDR3, the DNA is TGTGCCAGTAGGGGGCCGGATGGGGCCGGCTACACCTTC. It translates to CASRGPDGAGYTF.